These 18 T cell receptor beta chains originate from one sample sequenced in a study of T cell repertoires in cytomegalovirus infection. MiXCR, applied by TCRdb to the reads, yields one record per CDR3 protein. The table lists roughly 630,000 distinct CDR3 sequences, 24% of them singletons. Material: CD8+ T cells from PBMCs. The source is a human donor in good health (CMV status not recorded). Some clones in this sample may be carry-over from other donors' samples.

This clonotype was seen repeatedly, ten times or more. The rearrangement joins TRBV7-9 to TRBJ1-2, with D perhaps TRBD1 (5 bases). Trimming stripped 4 bases from V and 7 bases from J, with 16 bases between. Germline CDR1 is SEHNR and CDR2 is FQNEAQ (reference sequence). There are 14 residues in the CDR3. CDR3 nucleotide sequence: TGTGCCAGCAGCTCCCTAGGCGGGGGAAGTGGCTACACCTTC. This gives the protein CASSSLGGGSGYTF.

This clonotype came up many times. This chain joins TRBV27 and TRBJ2-3, with unresolved D. In germline, CDR1 is MNHEY, CDR2 SMNVEV (reference sequence). The CDR3 is made up of 15 amino acids. V was cut by 3 bases and J by 5 bases, with 15 bases left in between. This CDR3 reads CASSFLHLALDTQYF. The CDR3 DNA follows: TGTGCCAGCAGTTTTCTACATCTGGCCCTAGATACGCAGTATTTT.

This clonotype was seen ten or more times. The chain carries TRBV7-6 and TRBJ2-3; 8 nucleotides line up with TRBD2. The V gene's germline CDR1 is SGHVS and CDR2 FNYEAQ. This CDR3 has 17 amino acids. V lost 3 bases and J lost 0; bases outside the gene matches: 8. CDR3 bases: TGTGCCAGCAGCTTCAATCCCAGCGGGGGCAGCACAGATACGCAGTATTTT. Translated: CASSFNPSGGSTDTQYF.

The J gene is TRBJ2-1, the V gene TRBV2, with D possibly being TRBD1 (5 bases). The V and J ends lost 1 base and 2 bases respectively, with 9 bases between them. CDR1 and CDR2 from the germline V gene are SNHLY and FYNNEI. This CDR3 spans 15 amino acids. The CDR3 region is CASSEDRTPYNEQFF. DNA of the CDR3: TGTGCCAGCAGTGAAGATCGGACACCCTACAATGAGCAGTTCTTC.

Worth noting for this clonotype: A much bigger clone sits one base away, suggesting this may be a read error. This sequence joins TRBV7-6 and TRBJ2-6; TRBD1 is a possible D gene (6 bases). The CDR3 consists of 19 residues. Germline CDR1 and CDR2: SGHVS and FNYEAQ. The DNA of the CDR3 is TGTGCCAGCAGCTTCCGGGACATAAAATATTTACCTGGGGCCAACATCCTGACTTTC. Protein product: CASSFRDIKYLPGANILTF.

The chain joins TRBV5-1 to TRBJ2-1; the match to TRBD2 covers 12 bases. J was trimmed by 4 bases and V by 1 base; bases with no gene match: 3. CDR1 SGHRS and CDR2 YFSETQ come from the germline V gene. The CDR3 length is 16 residues. The CDR3, as DNA: TGCGCCAGCAGCTTGTTGACTAGCGGGGGATACAATGAGCAGTTCTTC. Amino acid sequence: CASSLLTSGGYNEQFF.

This clonotype was picked up a small number of times. This sequence joins TRBV7-2 and TRBJ2-3, with D hard to call. Germline V lookup: CDR1 SGHTA, CDR2 FQGNSA. Trimming shortened V by 4 bases and J by 5 bases, and 13 bases separated the two germline ends. The CDR3 consists of 14 residues. This chain's CDR3 is CASSYNPQLDTQYF. The CDR3 bases are TGTGCCAGCAGCTATAATCCCCAGCTAGATACGCAGTATTTT.

Only a few counts were recorded for this clonotype. This rearrangement joins TRBV14 to TRBJ1-6, with D possibly matching TRBD1 (5 bases). The V gene's germline CDR1 is SGHDN and CDR2 FVKESK. Trimming left V 4 bases short and J 10 bases short, with 17 bases between. CDR3 length: 15 residues. This CDR3 reads CASSPYEGLSSPLHF. The CDR3 DNA reads TGTGCCAGCAGCCCCTACGAGGGACTCAGCTCACCCCTCCACTTT.

Remarks on this clonotype: A single base separates this from a much larger clone, so it may be a read error. The chain uses TRBV7-8 and TRBJ2-7; TRBD2 is a possible D gene (6 bases). Germline lookup yields CDR1 SGHVS and CDR2 FQNEAQ. The CDR3 is made up of 13 amino acids. The DNA for the CDR3 is TGTGCCAACAGCTTAGACGCGGCGGGGGAGCAGTACGTC. It yields the protein CANSLDAAGEQYV.

DNA for the CDR3: TGTGCCAGCAGTGGGAGTGGACAGGGGGACTATGGCTACACCTTC. Its translation: CASSGSGQGDYGYTF. The chain combines TRBV25-1 with TRBJ1-2; 10 bases align to TRBD1. The CDR3 spans 15 residues. The germline CDR1 and CDR2 sequences are MGHDK and SYGVNS. Unmatched junction bases numbered 5, after V lost 4 bases and J lost 3 bases.

The genes are TRBV4-3 and TRBJ1-1; 8 bases match TRBD1. The CDR3 sequence is 20 residues long. Per the germline V gene, CDR1 is LGHNA and CDR2 is YSLEER. V shed 0 bases, J shed 5 bases, and the junction held 20 bases outside the gene matches. The CDR3 is CASSQEPTGVRWRVFTEAFF. CDR3 nucleotide sequence: TGCGCCAGCAGCCAAGAACCGACAGGGGTGCGGTGGAGGGTATTTACTGAAGCTTTCTTT.

The chain couples TRBV6-5 to TRBJ2-1; a weak D match, TRBD2 (5 bases). The length of the CDR3 is 15 residues. Trimming stripped 5 bases from V and 6 bases from J, with 17 bases between. Germline CDR1 MNHEY, CDR2 SVGAGI. This chain's CDR3 is CASSPAPGNGNEQFF. DNA of the CDR3: TGTGCCAGCAGTCCCGCCCCCGGGAACGGCAATGAGCAGTTCTTC.

The genes are TRBV18 and TRBJ2-2; a possible D gene is TRBD1 (6 bases). The length of the CDR3 is 15 residues. With 4 bases removed from V and 1 base from J, the gap between germline ends came to 10 bases. CDR1 and CDR2 (germline): KGHSH, LQKENI. This CDR3 reads CASSHTTGNTGELFF. The CDR3 bases are TGTGCCAGCTCACATACGACAGGGAACACCGGGGAGCTGTTTTTT.

The chain combines TRBV7-6 with TRBJ2-5, with 7 bases fitting TRBD2. The CDR3 runs to 14 residues. Germline V gene data show CDR1 as SGHVS and CDR2 as FNYEAQ. V shed 4 bases and J 5 bases; nucleotides not matched to a gene: 7. The CDR3 here is CASSSAGVQETQYF. CDR3 sequence (DNA): TGTGCCAGCAGCTCGGCGGGGGTCCAGGAGACCCAGTACTTC. Full variable domain (remainder filled in from reference TRBV7-6 and TRBJ2-5): GAGVSQSPRYKVTKRGQDVALRCDPISGHVSLYWYRQALGQGPEFLTYFNYEAQQDKSGLPNDRFSAERPEGSISTLTIQRTEQRDSAMYRCASSSAGVQETQYFGPGTRLLVL.

This clonotype was seen repeatedly, ten times or more. The chain has TRBV7-9 and TRBJ1-2; no clear D. Germline V gene lookup returns CDR1 SEHNR and CDR2 FQNEAQ (reference sequence). Trimming took 2 bases from V and 5 from J, leaving 18 bases between them. This CDR3 comprises 16 residues. The CDR3 sequence: CASSLKGQIGSYGYTF. CDR3 coding DNA: TGTGCCAGCAGCTTAAAAGGGCAGATAGGATCTTATGGCTACACCTTC.

This clonotype has only a few counts. The CDR3 DNA follows: TGTGCCAGCAGTCCCAGACAGGTATCCTCCTACGAGCAGTACGTC. This translates into CASSPRQVSSYEQYV. V is TRBV28 and J is TRBJ2-7, with D perhaps TRBD1 (6 bases). Germline CDR1 and CDR2: MDHEN and SYDVKM. The germline V and J ends were trimmed by 5 bases and 0 bases, with 14 bases remaining between them. The CDR3 is 15 residues long.

This clonotype was picked up many times. V and J are TRBV7-2 and TRBJ1-5; D uncertain. CDR1 is SGHTA and CDR2 is FQGNSA in the germline V gene. The CDR3 sequence is 13 residues long. Trimming cost V 5 bases and J 9 bases, with 14 bases left between them. CDR3 nucleotide sequence: TGTGCCAGCAGCAGCGAGATATCCGGGCCCCAGCATTTT. It specifies CASSSEISGPQHF.

The rearrangement links TRBV19 to TRBJ1-1; TRBD1 aligns across 7 bases. J was trimmed by 5 bases and V by 3 bases; bases with no gene match: 6. This CDR3 comprises 14 residues. Germline V gives CDR1 LNHDA, CDR2 SQIVND (reference sequence). As DNA, the CDR3 is TGTGCCAGTAGTATGGAACAGGGGTATACTGAAGCTTTCTTT. It is translated as CASSMEQGYTEAFF.